This T cell receptor (beta chain) was sequenced during a study of T cell responses to AZD1222 COVID-19 vaccine. Study findings and constraints: The study found vaccine-associated CD4 TCRs spanning spike, dominant at 160-218 and 743-854.

Sequenced by immunoSEQ multiplex PCR; TCRdb stores in-frame clones only, minus some. This table holds about 120,000 clones, more than 75% found once. A single count supports this clone. Antigen unknown. Trimming removed 2 bases from V and 2 bases from J, with 9 bases in between. The CDR3 has 14 amino acids. Germline assignment: CDR1 LNHDA and CDR2 SQIVND (reference sequence). This TCR was sampled from an adult in good health. V and J are TRBV19 and TRBJ1-1; tentative D call: TRBD1 (6 bases). Source: peripheral blood, taken on day 0 of AZD1222 vaccination. The CDR3 DNA follows: TGTGCCAGTAGTATACCGGGACACAACACTGAAGCTTTCTTT. This sequence encodes CASSIPGHNTEAFF.